A selection of T cell receptor beta chains follows, all from one sample in a study of chemoradiotherapy in HPV16-positive cancers. The method was immunoSEQ multiplex PCR; TCRdb's version includes in-frame clones alone and lacks a portion of them. The data show 25,000 to 35,000 clones, roughly nine tenths seen once. The material was blood, obtained from a patient who underwent chemoradiotherapy. The receptors shown here come from a human donor with HPV-associated anogenital cancer. CDR3s include the opening cysteine and the closing phenylalanine or tryptophan. A D gene is named only where the DNA matches it firmly. Clone sizes are given selectively: once, few, many, or a class where the clone is expanded.

D gene | clone size | J gene | V gene | CDR3 protein | CDR3 DNA
NA | NA | TRBJ2-5 | TRBV4-1 | CASSHATGTRETQYF | TGCGCCAGCAGCCATGCTACCGGGACACGCGAGACCCAGTACTTC
NA | NA | TRBJ2-3 | TRBV11-2 | CASSPWLGYTDTQYF | TGTGCCAGCAGCCCCTGGCTAGGGTACACAGATACGCAGTATTTT
NA | NA | TRBJ2-7 | TRBV7-9 | CASSLWDTSSYEQYF | TGTGCCAGCAGCTTGTGGGACACCAGCTCCTACGAGCAGTACTTC
TRBD2 | NA | TRBJ2-7 | TRBV2 | CASLAGSSYEQYF | TGTGCCAGCCTAGCGGGAAGCTCCTACGAGCAGTACTTC
NA | NA | TRBJ1-2 | TRBV30 | CAWRVPLAGYGYTF | TGTGCCTGGAGAGTTCCACTTGCCGGGTATGGCTACACCTTC
TRBD1 | NA | TRBJ1-4 | TRBV15 | CATSTSRDRIEKLFF | TGTGCCACCAGCACCTCCCGGGACAGGATAGAAAAACTGTTTTTT
NA | NA | TRBJ2-7 | TRBV30 | CAWSASPYEQYF | TGTGCCTGGAGTGCCTCGCCCTACGAGCAGTACTTC
TRBD1 | NA | TRBJ2-7 | TRBV5-6 | CASSGTGKGYEQYF | TGTGCCAGCAGCGGGACAGGGAAAGGCTACGAGCAGTACTTC
NA | NA | TRBJ2-1 | TRBV5-6 | CASSFEGQGIYNEQFF | TGTGCCAGCAGCTTTGAGGGCCAGGGTATCTACAATGAGCAGTTCTTC
NA | NA | TRBJ2-2 | TRBV10-2 | CASSDTGELFF | TGCGCCAGCAGTGACACCGGGGAGCTGTTTTTT
TRBD2 | NA | TRBJ2-2 | TRBV18 | CASSPRTSANTGELFF | TGTGCCAGCTCACCCCGGACTAGCGCTAACACCGGGGAGCTGTTTTTT
TRBD1 | NA | TRBJ1-6 | TRBV6-1 | CASSEAQGGYSPLHF | TGTGCCAGCAGTGAAGCGCAGGGGGGGTATTCACCCCTCCACTTT
TRBD1 | NA | TRBJ1-5 | TRBV27 | CASSSDRTNQPQHF | TGTGCCAGCAGTTCGGACAGGACGAATCAGCCCCAGCATTTT
NA | NA | TRBJ2-7 | TRBV7-6 | CASSSSRTDEQYF | TGTGCCAGCAGCTCGTCACGAACTGACGAGCAGTACTTC
NA | NA | TRBJ1-2 | TRBV29-1 | CSVEQGYGYTF | TGCAGCGTTGAACAGGGATATGGCTACACCTTC
NA | NA | TRBJ1-1 | TRBV9 | CASSASTVRGTEAFF | TGTGCCAGCAGCGCCTCGACGGTCCGGGGGACTGAAGCTTTCTTT
NA | NA | TRBJ1-5 | TRBV18 | CASSPQGQGGQPQHF | TGTGCCAGCTCACCACAGGGGCAGGGCGGGCAGCCCCAGCATTTT
TRBD1 | NA | TRBJ1-1 | TRBV25-1 | CASQLSGGAYHTEAFF | TGTGCCAGCCAGTTATCAGGGGGGGCGTACCACACTGAAGCTTTCTTT
NA | NA | TRBJ2-2 | TRBV5-1 | CASSLTVTENTGELFF | TGCGCCAGCAGCTTGACAGTCACCGAGAACACCGGGGAGCTGTTTTTT
NA | NA | TRBJ1-1 | TRBV30 | CAWAGGVYGTEAFF | TGTGCCTGGGCGGGGGGGGTTTACGGCACTGAAGCTTTCTTT
TRBD1 | few | TRBJ1-2 | TRBV4-1 | CASSQRQGQTRHLGYTF | TGCGCCAGCAGCCAGAGACAGGGCCAGACAAGACATCTAGGCTACACCTTC
TRBD1 | NA | TRBJ2-2 | TRBV7-2 | CASSLNRGRTGELFF | TGTGCCAGCAGCTTAAACAGGGGGCGTACCGGGGAGCTGTTTTTT
NA | once | TRBJ1-2 | TRBV7-9 | CASRHTANYGYTF | TGTGCCAGCAGGCATACAGCTAACTATGGCTACACCTTC
TRBD1 | NA | TRBJ1-1 | TRBV27 | CASRRTGEEAFF | TGTGCCAGCAGGAGGACAGGGGAAGAAGCTTTCTTT
NA | NA | TRBJ1-1 | TRBV11-2 | CASTALISGGVGTEAFF | TGTGCCAGCACGGCTCTTATTTCGGGTGGGGTCGGCACTGAAGCTTTCTTT
NA | NA | TRBJ2-5 | TRBV11-2 | CASSPTGVQETQYF | TGTGCCAGCAGCCCCACGGGCGTCCAAGAGACCCAGTACTTC
TRBD1 | NA | TRBJ1-4 | TRBV18 | CASFGQVATNEKLFF | TGTGCCAGCTTCGGACAGGTTGCAACTAATGAAAAACTGTTTTTT
NA | NA | TRBJ2-5 | TRBV7-9 | CASSLERTQYF | TGTGCCAGCAGCTTAGAACGGACCCAGTACTTC
NA | once | TRBJ2-5 | TRBV7-2 | CASSLEGQGGVGTQYF | TGTGCCAGCAGCTTAGAGGGGCAAGGGGGAGTGGGGACCCAGTACTTC
TRBD2 | NA | TRBJ2-3 | TRBV7-7 | CASSPGLAGPDTQYF | TGTGCCAGCAGCCCCGGACTAGCGGGACCAGATACGCAGTATTTT
TRBD1 | NA | TRBJ1-2 | TRBV10-3 | CAIRSGQGGYGYTF | TGTGCCATCAGATCTGGACAGGGAGGCTATGGCTACACCTTC
NA | NA | TRBJ1-2 | TRBV7-9 | CASSLGFGYGYTF | TGTGCCAGCAGCCTAGGATTTGGCTATGGCTACACCTTC
TRBD1 | NA | TRBJ1-1 | TRBV28 | CASSPPTGFLAEAFF | TGTGCCAGCAGTCCCCCGACAGGGTTCCTGGCTGAAGCTTTCTTT
NA | once | TRBJ2-5 | TRBV27 | CASSPAGGETQYF | TGTGCCAGCAGTCCCGCAGGGGGGGAGACCCAGTACTTC
NA | NA | TRBJ2-5 | TRBV10-3 | CAISESPTQETQYF | TGTGCCATCAGTGAGTCCCCGACTCAGGAGACCCAGTACTTC
NA | NA | TRBJ2-7 | TRBV6-5 | CASSYSPSGEQYF | TGTGCCAGCAGTTACTCGCCTTCTGGAGAGCAGTACTTC
TRBD1 | NA | TRBJ2-2 | TRBV15 | CATSRPSTGIDTGELFF | TGTGCCACCAGCAGACCTTCGACAGGGATCGACACCGGGGAGCTGTTTTTT
NA | NA | TRBJ1-3 | TRBV7-2 | CASSLVWGSGNTIYF | TGTGCCAGCAGCTTAGTATGGGGCTCTGGAAACACCATATATTTT
TRBD2 | NA | TRBJ2-2 | TRBV9 | CASGTGTSFGELFF | TGTGCCAGCGGTACCGGGACTAGCTTCGGGGAGCTGTTTTTT
NA | NA | TRBJ2-7 | TRBV10-3 | CAISDPDSGEQYF | TGTGCCATCAGTGACCCGGACAGCGGTGAGCAGTACTTC
TRBD2 | NA | TRBJ2-7 | TRBV4-1 | CASSQLAGGYEQYF | TGCGCCAGCAGCCAATTAGCGGGAGGGTACGAGCAGTACTTC
NA | NA | TRBJ2-5 | TRBV4-2 | CASSQAADGGYAETQYF | TGTGCCAGCAGCCAAGCCGCGGACGGCGGGTATGCGGAGACCCAGTACTTC
NA | few | TRBJ1-2 | TRBV7-9 | CASSLGGDFRGYTF | TGTGCCAGCAGCTTGGGGGGGGATTTTCGAGGCTACACCTTC
TRBD2 | NA | TRBJ2-3 | TRBV5-5 | CASSFLSIAGGPDTQYF | TGTGCCAGCAGCTTTTTGTCAATAGCGGGAGGTCCAGATACGCAGTATTTT
NA | NA | TRBJ1-2 | TRBV2 | CASKALLGGYTF | TGTGCCAGCAAAGCCCTATTAGGCGGCTACACCTTC
NA | NA | TRBJ1-2 | TRBV7-2 | CASSLGSGFYGYTF | TGTGCCAGCAGCTTAGGATCGGGGTTTTATGGCTACACCTTC
NA | NA | TRBJ2-2 | TRBV7-2 | CASSLEGTGELFF | TGTGCCAGCAGCTTAGAGGGGACCGGGGAGCTGTTTTTT
NA | NA | TRBJ2-7 | TRBV7-9 | CASSPPRVHEQYF | TGTGCCAGCAGCCCCCCCCGGGTCCACGAGCAGTACTTC
NA | NA | TRBJ2-2 | TRBV5-4 | CASSRGPGELFF | TGTGCCAGCAGTCGTGGGCCCGGGGAGCTGTTTTTT
TRBD1 | NA | TRBJ2-5 | TRBV5-5 | CASSPGQGYQGTQYF | TGTGCCAGCAGTCCAGGACAGGGCTACCAAGGGACCCAGTACTTC
NA | NA | TRBJ1-2 | TRBV7-9 | CASSLTVGYTF | TGTGCCAGCAGCTTAACAGTGGGCTACACCTTC
TRBD2 | NA | TRBJ2-3 | TRBV10-2 | CASSDHIFGGSKDTQYF | TGCGCCAGCAGTGATCATATCTTTGGCGGGAGTAAGGATACGCAGTATTTT
NA | NA | TRBJ1-1 | TRBV7-9 | CASSFEETEAFF | TGTGCCAGCAGCTTTGAGGAGACTGAAGCTTTCTTT
NA | NA | TRBJ1-5 | TRBV5-1 | CASSLEGGNQPQHF | TGCGCCAGCAGCTTGGAAGGTGGCAATCAGCCCCAGCATTTT
NA | once | TRBJ1-1 | TRBV28 | CASSSSSLVAPEAFF | TGTGCCAGCAGTTCCTCCAGTCTAGTGGCCCCTGAAGCTTTCTTT
TRBD2 | NA | TRBJ2-5 | TRBV15 | CATAAGGQETQYF | TGTGCCACCGCAGCGGGGGGGCAAGAGACCCAGTACTTC